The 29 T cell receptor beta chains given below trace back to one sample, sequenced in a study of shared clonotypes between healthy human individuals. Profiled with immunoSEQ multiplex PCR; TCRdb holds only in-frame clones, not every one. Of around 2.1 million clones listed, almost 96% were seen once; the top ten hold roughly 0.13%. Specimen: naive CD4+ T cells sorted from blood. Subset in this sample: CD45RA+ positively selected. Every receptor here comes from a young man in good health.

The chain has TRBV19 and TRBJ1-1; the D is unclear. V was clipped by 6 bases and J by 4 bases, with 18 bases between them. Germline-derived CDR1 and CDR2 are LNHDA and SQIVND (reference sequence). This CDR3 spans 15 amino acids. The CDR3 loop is CASRSPSGLLTEAFF. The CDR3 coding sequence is TGTGCCAGTAGAAGCCCCTCCGGTTTACTCACTGAAGCTTTCTTT.

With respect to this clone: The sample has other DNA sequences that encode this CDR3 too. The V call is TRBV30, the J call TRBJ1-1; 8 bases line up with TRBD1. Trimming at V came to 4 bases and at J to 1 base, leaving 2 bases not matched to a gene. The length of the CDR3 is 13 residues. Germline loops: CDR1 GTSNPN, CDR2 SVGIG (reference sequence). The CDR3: CAWTGQANTEAFF. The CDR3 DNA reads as TGTGCCTGGACGGGACAGGCGAACACTGAAGCTTTCTTT.

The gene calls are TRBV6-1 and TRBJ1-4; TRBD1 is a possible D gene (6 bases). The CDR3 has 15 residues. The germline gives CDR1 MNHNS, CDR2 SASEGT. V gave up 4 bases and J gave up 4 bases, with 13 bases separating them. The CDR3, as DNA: TGTGCCAGCAGTGCGATTAGGACAGATAATGAAAAACTGTTTTTT. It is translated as CASSAIRTDNEKLFF.

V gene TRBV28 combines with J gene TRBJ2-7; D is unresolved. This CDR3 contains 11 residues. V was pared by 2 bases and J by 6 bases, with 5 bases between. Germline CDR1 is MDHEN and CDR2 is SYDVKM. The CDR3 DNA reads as TGTGCCAGCAGTTTACAAGGCGAGCAGTACTTC. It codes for CASSLQGEQYF.

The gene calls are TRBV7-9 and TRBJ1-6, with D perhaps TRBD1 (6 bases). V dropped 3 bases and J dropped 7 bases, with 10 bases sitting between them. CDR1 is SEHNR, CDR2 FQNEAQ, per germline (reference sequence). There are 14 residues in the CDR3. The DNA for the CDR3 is TGTGCCAGCAGCTTGGACAGTCTAAATTCACCCCTCCACTTT. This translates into CASSLDSLNSPLHF.

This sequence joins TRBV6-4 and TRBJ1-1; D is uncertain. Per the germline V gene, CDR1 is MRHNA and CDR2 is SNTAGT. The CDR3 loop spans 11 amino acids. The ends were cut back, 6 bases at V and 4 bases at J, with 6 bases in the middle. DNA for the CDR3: TGTGCCAGCAGGGGAGGCACTGAAGCTTTCTTT. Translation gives CASRGGTEAFF.

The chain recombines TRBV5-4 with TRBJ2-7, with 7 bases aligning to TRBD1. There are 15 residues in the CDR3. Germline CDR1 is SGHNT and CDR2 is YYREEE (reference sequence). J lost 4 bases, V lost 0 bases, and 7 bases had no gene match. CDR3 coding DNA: TGTGCCAGCAGCTTGGCCGGGACAGCTACGTACGAGCAGTACTTC. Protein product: CASSLAGTATYEQYF.

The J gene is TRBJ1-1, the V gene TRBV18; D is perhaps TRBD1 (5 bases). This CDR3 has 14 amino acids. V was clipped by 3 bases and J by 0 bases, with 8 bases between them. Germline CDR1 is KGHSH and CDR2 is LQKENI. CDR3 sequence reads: CASSPEGMNTEAFF. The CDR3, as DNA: TGTGCCAGCTCACCGGAGGGGATGAACACTGAAGCTTTCTTT.

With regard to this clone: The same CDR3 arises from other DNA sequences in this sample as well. CDR3 nucleotide sequence: TGTGCCAGCAACAGAGGCCAGGGGGCCTACGAGCAGTACTTC. Residues: CASNRGQGAYEQYF. The J gene is TRBJ2-7, the V gene TRBV6-5; TRBD1 matches 7 bases. Unmatched junction bases numbered 8, after V lost 7 bases and J lost 2 bases. The CDR3 loop spans 14 amino acids. CDR1 MNHEY and CDR2 SVGAGI come from the germline V gene.

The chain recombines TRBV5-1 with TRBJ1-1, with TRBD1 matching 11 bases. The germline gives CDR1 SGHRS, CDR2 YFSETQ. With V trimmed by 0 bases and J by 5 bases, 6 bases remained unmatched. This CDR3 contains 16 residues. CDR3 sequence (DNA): TGCGCCAGCAGCTTGGGGACAGGGGGCTTAAGTACTGAAGCTTTCTTT. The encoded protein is CASSLGTGGLSTEAFF. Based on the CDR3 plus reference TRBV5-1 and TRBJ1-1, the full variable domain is KAGVTQTPRYLIKTRGQQVTLSCSPISGHRSVSWYQQTPGQGLQFLFEYFSETQRNKGNFPGRFSGRQFSNSRSEMNVSTLELGDSALYLCASSLGTGGLSTEAFFGQGTRLTVV.

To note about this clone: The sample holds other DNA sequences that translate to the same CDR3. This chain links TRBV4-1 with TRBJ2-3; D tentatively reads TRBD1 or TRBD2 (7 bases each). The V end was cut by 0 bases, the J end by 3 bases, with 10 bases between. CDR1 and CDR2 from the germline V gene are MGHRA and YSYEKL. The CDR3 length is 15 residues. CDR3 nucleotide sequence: TGCGCCAGCAGCCAAGACAGGGGGGGAACAGATACGCAGTATTTT. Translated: CASSQDRGGTDTQYF.

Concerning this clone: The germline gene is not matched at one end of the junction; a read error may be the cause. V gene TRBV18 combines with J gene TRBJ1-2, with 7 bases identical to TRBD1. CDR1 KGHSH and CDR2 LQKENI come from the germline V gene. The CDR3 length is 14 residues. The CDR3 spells CASTPGGRNYGYTF. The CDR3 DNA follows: TGTGCCAGCACACCAGGGGGGCGGAACTATGGCTACACCTTC. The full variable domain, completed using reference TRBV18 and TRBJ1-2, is NAGVMQNPRHLVRRRGQEARLRCSPMKGHSHVYWYRQLPEEGLKFMVYLQKENIIDESGMPKERFSAEFPKEGPSILRIQQVVRGDSAAYFCASTPGGRNYGYTFGSGTRLTVV.

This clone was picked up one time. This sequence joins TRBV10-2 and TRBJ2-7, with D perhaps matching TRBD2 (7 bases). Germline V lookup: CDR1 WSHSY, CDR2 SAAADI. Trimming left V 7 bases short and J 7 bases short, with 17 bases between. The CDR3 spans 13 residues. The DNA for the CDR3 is TGCGCCAGCAAGGACGGGGGGCCTTCGGAGCAGTACTTC. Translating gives CASKDGGPSEQYF.

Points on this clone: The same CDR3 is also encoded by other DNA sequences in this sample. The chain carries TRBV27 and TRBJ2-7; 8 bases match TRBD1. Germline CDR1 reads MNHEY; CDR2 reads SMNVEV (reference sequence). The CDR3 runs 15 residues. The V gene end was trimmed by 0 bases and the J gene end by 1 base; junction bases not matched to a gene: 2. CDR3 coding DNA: TGTGCCAGCAGTTTATCCGGGACAGGATCCTACGAGCAGTACTTC. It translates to CASSLSGTGSYEQYF.

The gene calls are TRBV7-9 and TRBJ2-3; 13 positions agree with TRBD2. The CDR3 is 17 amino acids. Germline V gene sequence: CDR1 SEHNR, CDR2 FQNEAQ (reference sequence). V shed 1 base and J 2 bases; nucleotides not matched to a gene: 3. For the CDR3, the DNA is TGTGCCAGCAGCTTAGTGGGGACTAGCGGGGCCACAGATACGCAGTATTTT. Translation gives CASSLVGTSGATDTQYF.

The CDR3 nucleotides are TGTGCCAGCCGTCTGAGCGGGGAGGGGTTCTTC. Protein product: CASRLSGEGFF. The chain joins TRBV2 to TRBJ2-1, with 7 bases that match TRBD2. The CDR3 consists of 11 residues. Germline lookup yields CDR1 SNHLY and CDR2 FYNNEI. The V segment lost 8 bases and the J segment 15 bases; nucleotides outside the gene matches: 10.

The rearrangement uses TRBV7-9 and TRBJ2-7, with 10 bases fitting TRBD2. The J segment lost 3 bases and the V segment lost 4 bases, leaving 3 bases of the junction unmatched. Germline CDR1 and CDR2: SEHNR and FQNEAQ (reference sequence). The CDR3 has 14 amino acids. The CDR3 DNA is TGTGCCAGCAGCTCCCGGACTAGCGGCTACGAGCAGTACTTC. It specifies CASSSRTSGYEQYF.

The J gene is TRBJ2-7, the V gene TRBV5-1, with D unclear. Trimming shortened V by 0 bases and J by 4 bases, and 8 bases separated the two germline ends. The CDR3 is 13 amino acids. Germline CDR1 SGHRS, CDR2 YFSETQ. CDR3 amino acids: CASSLAEFYEQYF. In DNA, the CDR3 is TGCGCCAGCAGCTTGGCCGAGTTTTACGAGCAGTACTTC.

The CDR3 here is CASSDGGRGLYEQYF. The CDR3 DNA follows: TGTGCCAGCAGTGATGGGGGCAGGGGGCTCTACGAGCAGTACTTC. The genes are TRBV2 and TRBJ2-7; 8 nucleotides match TRBD1. Per the germline V gene, CDR1 is SNHLY and CDR2 is FYNNEI. The CDR3 totals 15 residues. V shed 3 bases and J 3 bases; nucleotides not matched to a gene: 7.

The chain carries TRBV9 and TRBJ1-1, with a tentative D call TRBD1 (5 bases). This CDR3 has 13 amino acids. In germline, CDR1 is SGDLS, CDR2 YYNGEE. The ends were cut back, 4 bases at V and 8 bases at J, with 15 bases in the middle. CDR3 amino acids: CASSPYITGEAFF. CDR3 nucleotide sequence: TGTGCCAGCAGCCCCTACATAACAGGAGAAGCTTTCTTT.

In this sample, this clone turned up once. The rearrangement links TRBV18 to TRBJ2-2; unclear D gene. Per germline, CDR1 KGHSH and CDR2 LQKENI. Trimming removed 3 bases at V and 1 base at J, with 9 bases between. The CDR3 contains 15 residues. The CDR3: CASSPREENTGELFF. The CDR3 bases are TGTGCCAGCTCACCTCGAGAAGAGAACACCGGGGAGCTGTTTTTT.

Here the CDR3 reads CAWEQASNQPQHF. As DNA, the CDR3 is TGTGCCTGGGAGCAGGCTAGCAATCAGCCCCAGCATTTT. The rearrangement uses TRBV30 and TRBJ1-5; D gene uncertain. Trimming removed 5 bases at V and 0 bases at J, with 8 bases between. Germline CDR1 reads GTSNPN; CDR2 reads SVGIG (reference sequence). The CDR3 spans 13 residues.

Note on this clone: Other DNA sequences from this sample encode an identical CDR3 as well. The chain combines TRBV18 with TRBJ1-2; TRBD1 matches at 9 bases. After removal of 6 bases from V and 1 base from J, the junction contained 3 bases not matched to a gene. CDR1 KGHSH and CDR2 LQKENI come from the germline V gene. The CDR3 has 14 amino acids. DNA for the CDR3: TGTGCCAGCTCCCGGACAGGGGATAACTATGGCTACACCTTC. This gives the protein CASSRTGDNYGYTF.

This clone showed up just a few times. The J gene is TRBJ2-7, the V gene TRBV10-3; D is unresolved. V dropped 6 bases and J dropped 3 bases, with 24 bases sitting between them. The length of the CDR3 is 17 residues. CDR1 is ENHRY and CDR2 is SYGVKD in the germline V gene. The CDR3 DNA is TGTGCCATCAGGCACCCGGGTCAAAACCGATTGGGCTACGAGCAGTACTTC. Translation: CAIRHPGQNRLGYEQYF.

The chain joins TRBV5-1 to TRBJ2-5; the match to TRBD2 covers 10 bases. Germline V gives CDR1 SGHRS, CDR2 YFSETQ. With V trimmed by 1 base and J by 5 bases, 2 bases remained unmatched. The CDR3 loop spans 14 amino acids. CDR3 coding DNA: TGCGCCAGCAGCTTGAAGCGGGGGGGCGAGACCCAGTACTTC. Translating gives CASSLKRGGETQYF. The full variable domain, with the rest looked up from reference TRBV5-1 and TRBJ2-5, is KAGVTQTPRYLIKTRGQQVTLSCSPISGHRSVSWYQQTPGQGLQFLFEYFSETQRNKGNFPGRFSGRQFSNSRSEMNVSTLELGDSALYLCASSLKRGGETQYFGPGTRLLVL.

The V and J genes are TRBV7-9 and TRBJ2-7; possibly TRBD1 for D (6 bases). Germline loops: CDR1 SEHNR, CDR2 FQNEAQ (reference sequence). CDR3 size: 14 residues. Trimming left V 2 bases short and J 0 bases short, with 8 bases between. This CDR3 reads CASSLNRVSYEQYF. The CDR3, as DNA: TGTGCCAGCAGCTTAAACAGGGTCTCCTACGAGCAGTACTTC.

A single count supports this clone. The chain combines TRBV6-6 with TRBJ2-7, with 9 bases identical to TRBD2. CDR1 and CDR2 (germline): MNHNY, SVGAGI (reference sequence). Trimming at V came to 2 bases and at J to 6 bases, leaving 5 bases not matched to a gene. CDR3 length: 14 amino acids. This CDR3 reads CASSYATSGPEQYF. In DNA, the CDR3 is TGTGCCAGCAGTTACGCGACTAGCGGTCCCGAGCAGTACTTC.

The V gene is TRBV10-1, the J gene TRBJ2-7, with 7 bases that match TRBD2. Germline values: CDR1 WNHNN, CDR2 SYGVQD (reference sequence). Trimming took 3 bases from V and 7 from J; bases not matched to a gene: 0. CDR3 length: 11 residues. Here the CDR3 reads CASSDGREQYF. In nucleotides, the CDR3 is TGCGCCAGCAGTGACGGGAGGGAGCAGTACTTC.

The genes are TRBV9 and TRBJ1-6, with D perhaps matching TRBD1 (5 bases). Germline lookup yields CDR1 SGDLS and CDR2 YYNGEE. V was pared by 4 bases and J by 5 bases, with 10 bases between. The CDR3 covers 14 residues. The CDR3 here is CASSRDGDNSPLHF. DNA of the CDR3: TGTGCCAGCAGCAGGGACGGAGATAATTCACCCCTCCACTTT.